The 25 T cell receptor beta chains presented below share a single source sample, sequenced in a study of blood T cell repertoires in COVID-19. Using immunoSEQ multiplex PCR, the repertoire was profiled, and TCRdb retains in-frame clones only, with some absent. The data contain about 500,000 clones, around 90% of them singletons. The sequencing sample was made of PBMCs or T cells enriched from blood (not recorded which). All receptors derive from a woman under 30 who had recovered from COVID-19.

The V and J genes are TRBV24-1 and TRBJ1-2; 7 bases are shared with TRBD1. The CDR3 is made up of 15 amino acids. Germline V CDR1 and CDR2: KGHDR, SFDVKD. V was pared by 5 bases and J by 0 bases, with 5 bases of the junction left unmatched. CDR3 in amino acids: CATSGRTGANYGYTF. The DNA for the CDR3 is TGTGCCACCAGTGGTCGGACAGGAGCTAACTATGGCTACACCTTC.

This chain links TRBV6-2 or TRBV6-3 with TRBJ2-1; TRBD2 aligns across 7 bases. Per the germline V gene, CDR1 is MNHEY and CDR2 is SVGEGT. This CDR3 contains 14 residues. Unmatched junction bases numbered 5, after V lost 4 bases and J lost 5 bases. The CDR3 is CASSWTRQHNEQFF. CDR3 DNA: TGTGCCAGCAGTTGGACTAGGCAGCACAATGAGCAGTTCTTC.

This clone was observed at least ten times. The chain carries TRBV5-1 and TRBJ1-2; possible D gene TRBD1, 5 bases. V lost 7 bases and J lost 2, with 27 bases in between. From germline, CDR1 is SGHRS and CDR2 YFSETQ. The CDR3 length is 18 residues. The DNA for the CDR3 is TGCGCCAGCTGCCTCTTACCTGAGATCAGGGCGACGAACTATGGCTACACCTTC. It codes for CASCLLPEIRATNYGYTF. The entire variable domain, with the rest obtained from reference TRBV5-1 and TRBJ1-2, is as follows: KAGVTQTPRYLIKTRGQQVTLSCSPISGHRSVSWYQQTPGQGLQFLFEYFSETQRNKGNFPGRFSGRQFSNSRSEMNVSTLELGDSALYLCASCLLPEIRATNYGYTFGSGTRLTVV.

The chain carries TRBV4-2 and TRBJ2-1; TRBD2 agrees at 13 bases. This CDR3 has 17 residues. Germline V gives CDR1 LGHNA, CDR2 YNFKEQ. With V trimmed by 1 base and J by 8 bases, 8 bases remained unmatched. This CDR3 is CASSQVELAGGQDEQFF. CDR3 nucleotide sequence: TGTGCCAGCAGCCAAGTCGAACTAGCGGGGGGGCAGGATGAGCAGTTCTTC.

CDR3 region: CASSANDRNTEAFF. The CDR3 DNA follows: TGTGCCAGCAGCGCAAATGACAGGAACACTGAAGCTTTCTTT. This rearrangement joins TRBV5-4 to TRBJ1-1; perhaps TRBD1 as D (5 bases). The germline CDR1 and CDR2 sequences are SGHNT and YYREEE (reference sequence). Trimming took 4 bases from V and 1 from J, leaving 11 bases between them. The CDR3 runs 14 residues.

The table lists this clone with a count of one. This chain connects TRBV6-2 or TRBV6-3 to TRBJ2-7, with 7 bases identical to TRBD1. V lost 4 bases to trimming and J lost 0 bases; unmatched junction nucleotides: 9. This CDR3 has 16 residues. The germline V gene has CDR1 MNHEY and CDR2 SVGEGT. CDR3 bases: TGTGCCAGCAGTTCCCCCGGGACAGCCTTCTCCTACGAGCAGTACTTC. It codes for CASSSPGTAFSYEQYF.

The chain is built from TRBV7-8 and TRBJ1-6; D might be TRBD1 (6 bases). This CDR3 comprises 13 residues. Trimming cost V 3 bases and J 10 bases, with 10 bases left between them. Germline CDR1 and CDR2: SGHVS and FQNEAQ. The DNA for the CDR3 is TGTGCCAGCAGCTTGCCAGGGGACTCACCCCTCCACTTT. Its protein product is CASSLPGDSPLHF.

The chain links TRBV7-8 to TRBJ1-6; 7 bases align to TRBD1. The CDR3 is 15 residues long. Looked up from germline, CDR1 is SGHVS and CDR2 is FQNEAQ. The junction had 11 bases not matched to a gene; V was cut back by 4 bases and J by 11 bases. In DNA, the CDR3 is TGTGCCAGCAGCTCATTAGACAGGGATAGTCCACCCCTCCACTTT. Encoded protein: CASSSLDRDSPPLHF.

The chain links TRBV6-5 to TRBJ1-5; D unresolved. Deletions cut 7 bases from V and 7 bases from J, with 11 bases between. The V gene's germline CDR1 is MNHEY and CDR2 SVGAGI. The CDR3 sequence is 12 residues long. The CDR3: CASTNGLQPQHF. CDR3 sequence (DNA): TGTGCCAGCACCAACGGGTTACAGCCCCAGCATTTT.

This chain joins TRBV19 and TRBJ1-5, with D hard to call. The CDR3 runs to 9 residues. V was cut by 9 bases and J by 9 bases, with 6 bases left in between. Per germline, CDR1 LNHDA and CDR2 SQIVND (reference sequence). As DNA, the CDR3 is TGTGCCAGACAACGGCCCCAGCATTTT. Residues: CARQRPQHF.

The rearrangement links TRBV7-9 to TRBJ2-7; D perhaps matches TRBD1 (6 bases). Germline V gene lookup returns CDR1 SEHNR and CDR2 FQNEAQ (reference sequence). This CDR3 is 13 amino acids long. Trimming took off 4 bases at V and 2 bases at J, with 9 bases between the two ends. Written as DNA, the CDR3 is TGTGCCAGCAGCTGGACAGAGACCTACGAGCAGTACTTC. The encoded protein is CASSWTETYEQYF.

The rearrangement uses TRBV30 and TRBJ1-1, with TRBD1 matching 8 bases. Germline CDR1 reads GTSNPN; CDR2 reads SVGIG (reference sequence). The CDR3 loop spans 15 amino acids. Trimming took 0 bases from V and 1 from J; bases not matched to a gene: 4. CDR3 sequence (DNA): TGTGCCTGGAGTGTCCAGGGGGCGCAGAACACTGAAGCTTTCTTT. Protein sequence: CAWSVQGAQNTEAFF.

The V and J genes are TRBV4-2 and TRBJ1-4; tentative D call: TRBD1 (5 bases). V was shortened by 6 bases and J by 0 bases, with 8 bases between the two germline ends. Germline loops: CDR1 LGHNA, CDR2 YNFKEQ. The CDR3 sequence is 14 residues long. The chain's CDR3 is CASRETATNEKLFF. The CDR3 nucleotides are TGTGCCAGCAGGGAGACAGCAACTAATGAAAAACTGTTTTTT.

The chain uses TRBV18 and TRBJ1-5, with D possibly being TRBD1 (6 bases). CDR3 length equals 15 residues. V lost 2 bases to trimming and J lost 6 bases, with 14 bases between them. CDR1 and CDR2 from the germline V gene are KGHSH and LQKENI. In nucleotides, the CDR3 is TGTGCCAGCTCACCATCGACAGGACAGAGTCAGCCCCAGCATTTT. Amino acid sequence: CASSPSTGQSQPQHF.

V usage is TRBV15 and J usage is TRBJ1-1; TRBD1 matches 7 bases. V was clipped by 1 base and J by 11 bases; unmatched bases: 16. CDR1 is LNHNV and CDR2 is YYDKDF in the germline V gene (reference sequence). This CDR3 spans 16 amino acids. The DNA of the CDR3 is TGTGCCACCAGCAGAGTGGGGGCCGACAGGGTGTCTACCGCTTTCTTT. Translating it yields CATSRVGADRVSTAFF.

This chain links TRBV7-9 with TRBJ2-1; 11 positions agree with TRBD2. Per the germline V gene, CDR1 is SEHNR and CDR2 is FQNEAQ (reference sequence). CDR3 size: 14 residues. V shed 7 bases, J shed 8 bases, and the junction held 7 bases outside the gene matches. The DNA for the CDR3 is TGTGCCAGCACATCGACTAGCGGGGTCGATGAGCAGTTCTTC. Translation gives CASTSTSGVDEQFF.

CDR3 DNA sequence: TGCGCCAGCAGCCAACCACAGGGGCTCAAAAACATTCAGTACTTC. It codes for CASSQPQGLKNIQYF. The J gene is TRBJ2-4, the V gene TRBV4-1, with 7 bases aligning to TRBD1. CDR3 size: 15 residues. Germline V lookup: CDR1 MGHRA, CDR2 YSYEKL. Trimming cost V 2 bases and J 3 bases; bases outside gene matches: 4.

This clone came up once. The chain recombines TRBV11-2 with TRBJ1-3; no definite D call. This CDR3 has 16 amino acids. CDR1 and CDR2 from the germline V gene are SGHAT and FQNNGV. V was pared by 1 base and J by 0 bases, with 10 bases between. The CDR3 loop is CASSLGAAPSGNTIYF. The CDR3, as DNA: TGTGCCAGCAGCTTAGGGGCAGCCCCCTCTGGAAACACCATATATTTT.

The genes are TRBV7-9 and TRBJ2-1, with 9 bases aligning to TRBD2. The CDR3 extends over 15 amino acids. The V gene's germline CDR1 is SEHNR and CDR2 FQNEAQ (reference sequence). The ends lost 3 bases at V and 4 bases at J; junction bases unmatched: 4. In nucleotides, the CDR3 is TGTGCCAGCAGCTTCGTCGGACTAGCGTACAATGAGCAGTTCTTC. Translated: CASSFVGLAYNEQFF. The full variable domain, rest sourced from reference TRBV7-9 and TRBJ2-1, is DTGVSQNPRHKITKRGQNVTFRCDPISEHNRLYWYRQTLGQGPEFLTYFQNEAQLEKSRLLSDRFSAERPKGSFSTLEIQRTEQGDSAMYLCASSFVGLAYNEQFFGPGTRLTVL.

This sequence joins TRBV29-1 and TRBJ2-2; D gene unclear. Deletions cut 4 bases from V and 2 bases from J, with 5 bases between. Per germline, CDR1 SQVTM and CDR2 ANQGSEA. This CDR3 has 12 residues. The CDR3 DNA is TGCAGCGTTGGCAGTAACACCGGGGAGCTGTTTTTT. Its protein is CSVGSNTGELFF.

The V gene is TRBV2, the J gene TRBJ2-1; 9 bases are shared with TRBD2. In germline, CDR1 is SNHLY, CDR2 FYNNEI. There are 13 residues in the CDR3. V lost 6 bases and J lost 5; bases outside the gene matches: 2. CDR3 coding DNA: TGTGCCAGCAGCCAGCGGGGGGACAATGAGCAGTTCTTC. Translating gives CASSQRGDNEQFF.

The V and J genes are TRBV25-1 and TRBJ1-1, with D perhaps matching TRBD1 (6 bases). Germline V gene sequence: CDR1 MGHDK, CDR2 SYGVNS. The CDR3 consists of 14 residues. V dropped 7 bases and J dropped 2 bases, with 14 bases sitting between them. CDR3 protein: CASTEGHPNTEAFF. DNA of the CDR3: TGTGCCAGCACTGAGGGACACCCTAACACTGAAGCTTTCTTT.

Comments on this clone: Other DNA sequences in this sample translate to the same CDR3. This chain links TRBV7-8 with TRBJ2-1; tentatively, D is TRBD1 (6 bases). Germline V gene sequence: CDR1 SGHVS, CDR2 FQNEAQ. V lost 5 bases and J 7 bases, leaving 9 bases between the germline ends. CDR3 length: 12 amino acids. This CDR3 is CASSLRGNEQFF. In DNA, the CDR3 is TGTGCCAGCAGCCTCAGGGGAAATGAGCAGTTCTTC.

The chain recombines TRBV3-1 (or the pseudogene TRBV3-2) with TRBJ1-1; the D gene is possibly TRBD1 (6 bases). CDR1 and CDR2 (germline): LGHDT, YNNKEL (reference sequence). V lost 5 bases to trimming and J lost 1 base, with 11 bases between them. The length of the CDR3 is 14 residues. CDR3 DNA sequence: TGTGCCAGCAGCTCCAGGACAGCGAACACTGAAGCTTTCTTT. It encodes CASSSRTANTEAFF.

This rearrangement joins TRBV2 to TRBJ2-7, with D uncertain. The CDR3 totals 15 residues. Germline V gene data show CDR1 as SNHLY and CDR2 as FYNNEI. The V gene lost 3 bases and the J gene lost 3 bases, with 15 bases spanning the gap. CDR3 in amino acids: CASSELSLTYYEQYF. CDR3 sequence (DNA): TGTGCCAGCAGTGAGTTAAGCTTAACTTACTACGAGCAGTACTTC.